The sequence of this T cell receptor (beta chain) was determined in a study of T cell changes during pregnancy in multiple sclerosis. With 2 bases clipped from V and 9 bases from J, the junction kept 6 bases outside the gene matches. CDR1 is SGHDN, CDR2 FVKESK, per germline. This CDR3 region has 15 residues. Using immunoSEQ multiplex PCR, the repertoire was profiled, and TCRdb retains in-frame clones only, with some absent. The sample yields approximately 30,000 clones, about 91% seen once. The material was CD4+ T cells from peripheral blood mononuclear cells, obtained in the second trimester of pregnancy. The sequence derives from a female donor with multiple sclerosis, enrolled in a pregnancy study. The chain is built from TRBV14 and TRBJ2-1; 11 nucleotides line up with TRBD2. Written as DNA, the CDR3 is TGTGCCAGCAGCCAACTAGCGGGGGGTATCGGTGAGCAGTTCTTC. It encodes CASSQLAGGIGEQFF.